The sequence of this T cell receptor beta chain was determined in a study of blood T cells in healthy people across ages. Looking at the study overall: About one barcoded beta molecule per two T cells was captured by template switching.

Primers used in a second PCR of about 6 to 11 cycles were a sample-barcoded 5' primer and a J-beta primer mix. TCRdb itself ran the 5' RACE reads through MiXCR, one entry per CDR3 protein. The data show 780,000 or so distinct CDR3 sequences, around 25% seen once. V lost 3 bases and J lost 5, with 14 bases in between. The CDR3 contains 15 residues. Germline CDR1 is SGDLS and CDR2 is YYNGEE. These same records also appear under a second study, on T cells of mothers and their children. That study reports: Related pairs of mothers and children showed slightly higher, non-significant overlap versus unrelated pairs.

The source is a boy aged 5-17 years in good health. Sequenced material: blood. V usage is TRBV9 and J usage is TRBJ1-4; possible D gene TRBD1, 6 bases. This CDR3 is CASSERNRVNEKLFF. The DNA of the CDR3 is TGTGCCAGCAGCGAGCGTAACAGGGTGAATGAAAAACTGTTTTTT.